These 5 T cell receptor beta chains originate from one sample sequenced in a study of blood T cells in healthy people across ages. Alongside a J-beta primer mix, a sample-barcoded 5' primer served in a second PCR lasting about 7 to 12 cycles. One entry per CDR3 protein results from TCRdb running MiXCR on the 5' RACE reads. In the table there are about 1,800,000 distinct CDR3 sequences, 28% of which are singletons. The sample taken for sequencing was blood. These receptors originate from a woman under 40 in good health.

This clonotype was recorded at least ten times. The J gene is TRBJ1-2, the V gene TRBV5-8; the D is unclear. CDR1 and CDR2 from the germline V gene are SGHTS and YDEGEE. V was trimmed by 7 bases and J by 1 base, leaving 11 bases between them. The length of the CDR3 is 13 residues. As DNA, the CDR3 is TGTGCCAGCCTCGCACAGATTAACTATGGCTACACCTTC. Translated, it gives CASLAQINYGYTF.

The V call is TRBV7-9, the J call TRBJ2-1; D ambiguous. Between the trimmed V and J ends, which lost 1 base and 12 bases, there was a span of 13 bases. The CDR3 is 13 amino acids. The germline V gene encodes CDR1 SEHNR and CDR2 FQNEAQ (reference sequence). The CDR3 loop reads CASSLDGKGVQFF. CDR3 bases: TGTGCCAGCAGCTTAGACGGAAAGGGTGTGCAGTTCTTC.

V gene TRBV12-5 combines with J gene TRBJ1-5, with D unresolved. Germline assignment: CDR1 LGHNT and CDR2 FRNRAP. V was clipped by 2 bases and J by 5 bases, with 7 bases between them. The CDR3 consists of 13 residues. This chain's CDR3 is CASGLSSYQPQHF. The CDR3 DNA follows: TGTGCTAGTGGTTTGTCCTCCTATCAGCCCCAGCATTTT. Together with reference TRBV12-5 and TRBJ1-5, the CDR3 gives the full variable domain: DARVTQTPRHKVTEMGQEVTMRCQPILGHNTVFWYRQTMMQGLELLAYFRNRAPLDDSGMPKDRFSAEMPDATLATLKIQPSEPRDSAVYFCASGLSSYQPQHFGDGTRLSIL.

This clonotype was seen more than once but under ten times. The V gene is TRBV2, the J gene TRBJ2-5; 10 positions match TRBD2. TRBJ2-7 explains the end of the DNA better; the J call may be wrong. This CDR3 has 14 residues. Germline V gene sequence: CDR1 SNHLY, CDR2 FYNNEI. The CDR3 loop reads CASSESSGGREQYF. The CDR3, as DNA: TGTGCCAGCAGTGAGTCTAGCGGGGGCCGCGAGCAGTACTTC.

This clonotype was found a few times. The chain couples TRBV12-3 or TRBV12-4 to TRBJ2-1; 11 nucleotides agree with TRBD1. The CDR3 has 16 residues. V was clipped by 6 bases and J by 7 bases; unmatched bases: 11. The CDR3 is CASRQLLGTGGNEQFF. As DNA, the CDR3 is TGTGCCAGCAGACAGCTCCTAGGGACAGGGGGGAATGAGCAGTTCTTC.